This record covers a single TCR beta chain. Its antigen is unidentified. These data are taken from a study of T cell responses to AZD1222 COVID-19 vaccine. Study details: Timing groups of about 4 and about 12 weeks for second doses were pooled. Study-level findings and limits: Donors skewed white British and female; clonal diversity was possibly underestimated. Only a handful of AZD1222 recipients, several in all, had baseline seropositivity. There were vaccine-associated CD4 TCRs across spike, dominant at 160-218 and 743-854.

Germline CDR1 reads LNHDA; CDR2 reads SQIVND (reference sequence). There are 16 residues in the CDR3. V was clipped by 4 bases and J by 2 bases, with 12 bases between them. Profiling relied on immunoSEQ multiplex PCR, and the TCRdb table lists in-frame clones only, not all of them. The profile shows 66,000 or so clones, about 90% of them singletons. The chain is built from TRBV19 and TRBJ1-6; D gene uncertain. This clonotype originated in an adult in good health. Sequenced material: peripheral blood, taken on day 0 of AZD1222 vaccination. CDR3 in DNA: TGTGCCAGTAGTACGGGCACCGGGGCCTATAATTCACCCCTCCACTTT. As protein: CASSTGTGAYNSPLHF.